This entry concerns a single TCR beta chain. The CDR3 totals 15 residues. The V gene's germline CDR1 is SGDLS and CDR2 YYNGEE. V dropped 4 bases and J dropped 1 base, with 14 bases sitting between them. Using immunoSEQ multiplex PCR, the repertoire was profiled, and TCRdb retains in-frame clones only, with some absent. The table includes 400,000 to 450,000 clones, around 91% detected once. This record belongs to a study of blood T cell repertoires in COVID-19. Sequenced input: PBMCs or T cells enriched from blood (not recorded which). The sequence was collected from a man younger than 30 who had recovered from COVID-19. J is TRBJ1-1 and V is TRBV9; possibly TRBD1 for D (5 bases). DNA for the CDR3: TGTGCCAGCAGCTTTCTGGACACCCAGAACACTGAAGCTTTCTTT. This translates into CASSFLDTQNTEAFF.